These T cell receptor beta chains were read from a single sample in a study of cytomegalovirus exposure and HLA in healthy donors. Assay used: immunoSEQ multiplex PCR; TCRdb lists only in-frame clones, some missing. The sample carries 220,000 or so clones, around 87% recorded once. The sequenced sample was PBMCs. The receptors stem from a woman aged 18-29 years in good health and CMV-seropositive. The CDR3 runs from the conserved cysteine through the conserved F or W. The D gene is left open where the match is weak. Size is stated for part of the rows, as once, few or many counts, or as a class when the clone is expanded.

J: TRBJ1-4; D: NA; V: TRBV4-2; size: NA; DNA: TGTGCCAGCAGTCGGTCCGAAAAACTGTTTTTT; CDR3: CASSRSEKLFF
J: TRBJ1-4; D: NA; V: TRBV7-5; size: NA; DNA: TGTGCCAGAAGCTTGACAGCAACTAATGAAAAACTGTTTTTT; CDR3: CARSLTATNEKLFF
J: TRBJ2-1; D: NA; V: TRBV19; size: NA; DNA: TGTGCCAGTAGTTGGAGCTCCTACAATGAGCAGTTCTTC; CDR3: CASSWSSYNEQFF
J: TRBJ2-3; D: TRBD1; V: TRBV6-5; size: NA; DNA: TGTGCCAGCAGACTCGGGACAGGGGGCACAGATACGCAGTATTTT; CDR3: CASRLGTGGTDTQYF
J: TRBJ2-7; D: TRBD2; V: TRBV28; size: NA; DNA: TGTGCCAGCAGTCAACTAGCGGGAGGGGCGGACGAGCAGTACTTC; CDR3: CASSQLAGGADEQYF
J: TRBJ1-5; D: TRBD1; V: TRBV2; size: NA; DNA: TGTGCCAGCGGGCGAGACAGGGGCAATCAGCCCCAGCATTTT; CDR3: CASGRDRGNQPQHF
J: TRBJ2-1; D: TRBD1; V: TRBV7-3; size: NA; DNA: TGTGCCAGCAGCTCGGTACAGGGGGCATACGGTGAGCAGTTCTTC; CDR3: CASSSVQGAYGEQFF
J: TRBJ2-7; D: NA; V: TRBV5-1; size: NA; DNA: TGCGCCAGCAGCCTTAGCGTAGATAACTCCTACGAGCAGTACTTC; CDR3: CASSLSVDNSYEQYF
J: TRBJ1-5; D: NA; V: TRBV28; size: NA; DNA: TGTGCCAGCACCCGTCGATCGAGGGGCAATCAGCCCCAGCATTTT; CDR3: CASTRRSRGNQPQHF
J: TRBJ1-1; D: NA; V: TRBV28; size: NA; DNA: TGTGCCAGCAGTTTTAACCGGGACTCCATGAACACTGAAGCTTTCTTT; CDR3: CASSFNRDSMNTEAFF
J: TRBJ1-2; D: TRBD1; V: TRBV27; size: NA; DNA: TGTGCCAGCAGTTTGACAGGGAGAGGCCACTATGGCTACACCTTC; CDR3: CASSLTGRGHYGYTF
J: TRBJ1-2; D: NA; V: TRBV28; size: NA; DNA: TGTGCCAGCAGGGCAACAGGGAACTATGGCTACACCTTC; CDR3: CASRATGNYGYTF
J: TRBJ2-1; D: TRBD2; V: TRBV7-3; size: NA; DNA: TGTGCCAGCAGTCAACCGGGAGGCGAGCAGTTCTTC; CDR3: CASSQPGGEQFF
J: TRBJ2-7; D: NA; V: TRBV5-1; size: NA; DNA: TGCGCCAGCAGCCCGGGGGACAGCGCACCTACGAGCAAGTACTTC; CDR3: CASSPGDSAPTSKYF
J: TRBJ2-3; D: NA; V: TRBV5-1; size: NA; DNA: TGCGCCAGCCGTACAGATACGCAGTATTTT; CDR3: CASRTDTQYF
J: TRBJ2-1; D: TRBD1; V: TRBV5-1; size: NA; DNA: TGCGCCAGCAGCTTGGCCCGGGACAGGGGGCTCCACAATGAGCAGTTCTTC; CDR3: CASSLARDRGLHNEQFF
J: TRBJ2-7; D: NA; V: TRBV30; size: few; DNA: TGTGCCTGGGCAGACTCCTACGAGCAGTACTTC; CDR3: CAWADSYEQYF
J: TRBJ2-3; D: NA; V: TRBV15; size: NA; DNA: TGTGCCACCAGCAGAGGGGGATTAGCGGATACGCAGTATTTT; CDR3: CATSRGGLADTQYF
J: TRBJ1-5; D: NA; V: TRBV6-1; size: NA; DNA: TGTGCCAGCAGTGCCCGACAGAAGGCCCCCTATCAGCCCCAGCATTTT; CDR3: CASSARQKAPYQPQHF
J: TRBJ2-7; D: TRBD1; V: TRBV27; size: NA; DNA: TGTGCCAGCAGACTGGTAGGGGGCGGCGAGCAGTACTTC; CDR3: CASRLVGGGEQYF
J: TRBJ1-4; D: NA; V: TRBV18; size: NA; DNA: TGTGCCAGCTCACCCCTCGGGGGGATTAATGAAAAACTGTTTTTT; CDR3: CASSPLGGINEKLFF
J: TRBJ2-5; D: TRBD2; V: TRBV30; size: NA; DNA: TGTGCCTGGAGTGGCGGGAGGGGTCAAGAGACCCAGTACTTC; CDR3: CAWSGGRGQETQYF
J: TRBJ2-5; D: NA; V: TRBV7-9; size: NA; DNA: TGTGCCAGCAGCTTAGTTTTTGGAGGGATAGAGACCCAGTACTTC; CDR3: CASSLVFGGIETQYF
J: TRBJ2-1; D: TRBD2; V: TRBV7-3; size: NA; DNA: TGTGCCAGCAGCTTAATTCTAGGACTAGACTCCTACAATGAGCAGTTCTTC; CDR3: CASSLILGLDSYNEQFF
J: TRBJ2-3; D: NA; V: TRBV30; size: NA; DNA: TGTGCCCAAACCCAGCAGGAGGGGAGCACAGATACGCAGTATTTT; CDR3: CAQTQQEGSTDTQYF
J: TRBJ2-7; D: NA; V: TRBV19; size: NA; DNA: TGTGCCAGTAGTCCCCTCCGCACGGGAGCTCCCTACGAGCAGTACTTC; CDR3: CASSPLRTGAPYEQYF
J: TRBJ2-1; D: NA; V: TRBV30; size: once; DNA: TGTGCCTGGAGTAGGGGGGAGGGCCGGCAGTTCTTC; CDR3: CAWSRGEGRQFF
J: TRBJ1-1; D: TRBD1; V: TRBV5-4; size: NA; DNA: TGTGCCAGCAGCTCGATCGGGACAGGTAGGAGGGCTTTCTTT; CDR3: CASSSIGTGRRAFF
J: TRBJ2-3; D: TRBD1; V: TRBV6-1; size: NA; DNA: TGTGCCAGCAGTGACCGACAGGGTGCCACAGATACGCAGTATTTT; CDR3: CASSDRQGATDTQYF
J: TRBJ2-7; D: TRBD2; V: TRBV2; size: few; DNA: TGTGCCAGCATGGGAGGGGACGAGCAGTACTTC; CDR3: CASMGGDEQYF
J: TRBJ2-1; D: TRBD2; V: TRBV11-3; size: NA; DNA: TGTGCCAGCAGCATGGGACTAGCGGGAAGAGGCAATGAGCAGTTCTTC; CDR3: CASSMGLAGRGNEQFF
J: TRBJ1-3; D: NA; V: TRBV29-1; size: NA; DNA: TGCAGCGTCTTACCTCAAAAGGGGGACACCATATATTTT; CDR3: CSVLPQKGDTIYF
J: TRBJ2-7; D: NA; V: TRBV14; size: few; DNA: TGTGCCAGCAGCCAAGATCTGGGAGTGCAGTACTTC; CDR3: CASSQDLGVQYF
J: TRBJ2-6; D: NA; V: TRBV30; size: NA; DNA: TGTGCCTTAACAGGGGGGGAGGCCAACGTCCTGACTTTC; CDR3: CALTGGEANVLTF
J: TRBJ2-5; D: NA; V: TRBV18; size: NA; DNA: TGTGCCAGCCTCGGTTCGGGCGGGACCTTCCAAGAGACCCAGTACTTC; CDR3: CASLGSGGTFQETQYF
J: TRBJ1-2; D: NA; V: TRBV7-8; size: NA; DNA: TGTGCCAGCAGCCGCCTCTACACGGGTAGAGATGGCTACACCTTC; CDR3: CASSRLYTGRDGYTF
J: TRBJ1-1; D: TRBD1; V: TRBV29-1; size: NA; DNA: TGCAGCGTTTCAGGGGGGCCTGAAGCTTTCTTT; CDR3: CSVSGGPEAFF
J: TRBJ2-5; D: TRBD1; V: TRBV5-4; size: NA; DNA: TGTGCCAGCAGCTTTAAACAGGGGCAAGAGACCCAGTACTTC; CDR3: CASSFKQGQETQYF
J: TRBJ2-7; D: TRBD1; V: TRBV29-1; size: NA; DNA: TGCAGCGTTGAAGGGACAGGGCACTCCTACGAGCAGTACTTC; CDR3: CSVEGTGHSYEQYF
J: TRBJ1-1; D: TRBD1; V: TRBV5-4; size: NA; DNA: TGTGCCAGCAGCTTGGGGGGACAGCTCCACACTGAAGCTTTCTTT; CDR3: CASSLGGQLHTEAFF
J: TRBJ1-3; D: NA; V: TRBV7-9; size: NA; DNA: TGTGCCAGCAGCTTAGCCCCGGCCGTAGGGGACATCTCTGGAAACACCATATATTTT; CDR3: CASSLAPAVGDISGNTIYF
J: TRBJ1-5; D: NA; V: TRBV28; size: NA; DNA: TGTGCCAGCATTCCAGGGGCCGCCCGGCCCCAGCATTTT; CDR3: CASIPGAARPQHF
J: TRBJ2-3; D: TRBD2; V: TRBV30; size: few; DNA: TGTGCCTGGAGGACGACTAGCGGCACAGATACGCAGTATTTT; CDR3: CAWRTTSGTDTQYF
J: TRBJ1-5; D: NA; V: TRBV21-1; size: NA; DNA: TGTGCCAGCAGCAAGACAGGGGGCAATCAGCCCCAGCATTTT; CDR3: CASSKTGGNQPQHF